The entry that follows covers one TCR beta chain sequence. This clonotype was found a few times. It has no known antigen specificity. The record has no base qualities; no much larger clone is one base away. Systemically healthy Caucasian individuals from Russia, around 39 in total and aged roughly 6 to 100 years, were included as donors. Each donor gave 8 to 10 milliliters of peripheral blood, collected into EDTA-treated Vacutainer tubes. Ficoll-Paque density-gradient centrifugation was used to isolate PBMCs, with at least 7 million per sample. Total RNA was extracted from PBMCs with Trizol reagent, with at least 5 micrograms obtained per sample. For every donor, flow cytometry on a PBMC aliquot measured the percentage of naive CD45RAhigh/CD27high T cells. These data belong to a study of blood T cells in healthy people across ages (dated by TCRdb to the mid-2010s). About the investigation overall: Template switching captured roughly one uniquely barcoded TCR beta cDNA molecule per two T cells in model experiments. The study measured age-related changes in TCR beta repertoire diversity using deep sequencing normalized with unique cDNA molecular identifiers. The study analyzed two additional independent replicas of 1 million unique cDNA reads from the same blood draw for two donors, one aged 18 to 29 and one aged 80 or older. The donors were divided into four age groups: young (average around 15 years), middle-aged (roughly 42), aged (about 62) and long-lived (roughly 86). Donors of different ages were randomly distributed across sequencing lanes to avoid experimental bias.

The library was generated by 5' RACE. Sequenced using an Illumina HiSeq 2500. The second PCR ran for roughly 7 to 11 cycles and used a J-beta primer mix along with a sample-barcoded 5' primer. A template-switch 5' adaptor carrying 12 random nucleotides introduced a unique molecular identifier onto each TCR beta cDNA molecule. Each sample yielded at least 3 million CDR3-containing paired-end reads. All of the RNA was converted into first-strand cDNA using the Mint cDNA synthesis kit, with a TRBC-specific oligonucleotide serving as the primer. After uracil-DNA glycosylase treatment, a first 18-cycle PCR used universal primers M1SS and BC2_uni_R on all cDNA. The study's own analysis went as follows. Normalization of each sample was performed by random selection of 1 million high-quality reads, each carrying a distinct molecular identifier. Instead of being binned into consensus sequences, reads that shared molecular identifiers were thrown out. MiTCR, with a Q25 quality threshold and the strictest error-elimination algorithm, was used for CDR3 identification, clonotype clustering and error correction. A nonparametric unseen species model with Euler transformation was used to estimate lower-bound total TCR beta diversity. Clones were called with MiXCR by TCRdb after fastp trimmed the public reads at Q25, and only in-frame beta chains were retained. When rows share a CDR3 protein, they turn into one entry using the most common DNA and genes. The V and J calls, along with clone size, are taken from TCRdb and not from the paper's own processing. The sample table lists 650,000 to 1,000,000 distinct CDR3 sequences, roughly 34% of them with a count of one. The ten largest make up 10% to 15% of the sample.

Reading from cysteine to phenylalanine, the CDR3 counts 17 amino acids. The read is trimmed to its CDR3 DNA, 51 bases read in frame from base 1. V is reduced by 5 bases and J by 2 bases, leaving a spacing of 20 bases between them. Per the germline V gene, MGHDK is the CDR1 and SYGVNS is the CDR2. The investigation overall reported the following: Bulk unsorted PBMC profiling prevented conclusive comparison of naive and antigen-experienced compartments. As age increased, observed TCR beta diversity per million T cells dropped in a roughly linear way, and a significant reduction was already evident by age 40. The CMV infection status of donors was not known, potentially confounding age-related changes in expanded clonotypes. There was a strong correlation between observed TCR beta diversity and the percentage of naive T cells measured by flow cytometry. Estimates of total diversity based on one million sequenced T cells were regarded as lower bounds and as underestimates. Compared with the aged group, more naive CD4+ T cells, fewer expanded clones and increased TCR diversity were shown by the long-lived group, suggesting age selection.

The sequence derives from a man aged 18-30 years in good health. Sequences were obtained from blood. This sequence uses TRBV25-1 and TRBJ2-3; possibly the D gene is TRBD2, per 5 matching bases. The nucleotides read TGTGCCAGCAGTCCTCTCCCCTGGGCGGGTGACACAGATACGCAGTATTTT. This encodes CASSPLPWAGDTDTQYF.